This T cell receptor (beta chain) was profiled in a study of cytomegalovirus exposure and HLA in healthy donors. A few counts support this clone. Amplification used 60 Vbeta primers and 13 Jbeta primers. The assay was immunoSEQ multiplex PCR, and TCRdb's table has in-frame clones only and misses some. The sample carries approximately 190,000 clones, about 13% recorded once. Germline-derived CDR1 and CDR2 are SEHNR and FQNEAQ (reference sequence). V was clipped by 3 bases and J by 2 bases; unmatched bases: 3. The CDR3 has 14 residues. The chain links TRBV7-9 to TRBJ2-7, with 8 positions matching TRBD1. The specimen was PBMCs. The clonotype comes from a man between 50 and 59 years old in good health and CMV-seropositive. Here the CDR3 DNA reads TGTGCCAGCAGCTTCTCAGGGGGCCCCTACGAGCAGTACTTC. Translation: CASSFSGGPYEQYF. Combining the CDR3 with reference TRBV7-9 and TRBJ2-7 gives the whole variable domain DTGVSQNPRHKITKRGQNVTFRCDPISEHNRLYWYRQTLGQGPEFLTYFQNEAQLEKSRLLSDRFSAERPKGSFSTLEIQRTEQGDSAMYLCASSFSGGPYEQYFGPGTRLTVT.